The 3 T cell receptor beta chains below come from one sample, sequenced in a study of blood T cell repertoires in COVID-19. Sequencing used immunoSEQ multiplex PCR; TCRdb keeps in-frame clones, though not all of them. This table holds about 340,000 clones, 65% to 85% found once. Material for sequencing was peripheral blood. These receptor sequences come from a man aged 25 to 40 with active or convalescent COVID-19.

The rearrangement uses TRBV11-3 and TRBJ1-3; possibly TRBD1 for D (5 bases). With 5 bases removed from V and 0 bases from J, the gap between germline ends came to 11 bases. This CDR3 region has 15 residues. CDR1 SGHNT and CDR2 YENEEA come from the germline V gene. The CDR3 nucleotides read TGTGCCAGCAGCCTCGCAGGGTTCTCTGGAAACACCATATATTTT. It translates to CASSLAGFSGNTIYF.

The chain couples TRBV9 to TRBJ2-4; D is uncertain. This CDR3 is built from 13 residues. Germline V lookup: CDR1 SGDLS, CDR2 YYNGEE. Trimming removed 0 bases from V and 7 bases from J, with 8 bases in between. CDR3 protein: CASSVGSGNIQYF. The CDR3 nucleotides read TGTGCCAGCAGCGTAGGGAGTGGGAACATTCAGTACTTC.

The CDR3 loop is CAISETSGRDEQFF. DNA of the CDR3: TGTGCCATCAGTGAGACTAGCGGACGGGATGAGCAGTTCTTC. V gene TRBV10-3 combines with J gene TRBJ2-1; the match to TRBD2 covers 8 bases. V was pared by 2 bases and J by 8 bases, with 5 bases of the junction left unmatched. Germline V gives CDR1 ENHRY, CDR2 SYGVKD. CDR3 length: 14 amino acids.